A selection of T cell receptor beta chains follows, all from one sample in a study of shared clonotypes between healthy human individuals. Profiled with immunoSEQ multiplex PCR; TCRdb holds only in-frame clones, not every one. This table holds roughly 650,000 clones, about 96% found once. The source material was naive CD8+ T cells sorted from blood. The receptors stem from a woman aged 30 to 39 in good health. The CDR3 runs from the conserved cysteine through the conserved F or W. The order of the fields is clone size, V gene, D gene, J gene, CDR3 DNA, CDR3 protein. D genes are given only for firm matches. Not all rows give a size; the values are once, few, many and, for expanded clones, a class.

few	TRBV28	NA	TRBJ1-1	TGTGCCAGCAGTTTAGGGCAGAACACTGAAGCTTTCTTT	CASSLGQNTEAFF
NA	TRBV2	TRBD2	TRBJ2-4	TGTGCCAGCCGTCTCGGGCTAGCGGGAAGTAATTTAGCCAAAAACATTCAGTACTTC	CASRLGLAGSNLAKNIQYF
NA	TRBV5-6	NA	TRBJ2-7	TGTGCCAGCAGCTTGGGTAGGGCTAGCAGAGCCTACGAGCAGTACTTC	CASSLGRASRAYEQYF
once	TRBV9	TRBD1	TRBJ2-3	TGTGCCAGCAGCTTCTCCGGGACAGCAACAGATACGCAGTATTTT	CASSFSGTATDTQYF
NA	TRBV5-1	NA	TRBJ1-1	TGCGCCAGCAGCGCTACAGGGAGCACTGAAGCTTTCTTT	CASSATGSTEAFF
NA	TRBV18	NA	TRBJ2-2	TGTGCCAGCTCACCACGATACGAGCAGGCCCGGCTGGCGGACACCGGGGAGCTGTTTTTT	CASSPRYEQARLADTGELFF
NA	TRBV7-9	NA	TRBJ2-7	TGTGCCAGCAGTTTTCCGGGACGCCCCTACGAGCAGTACTTC	CASSFPGRPYEQYF
NA	TRBV13	NA	TRBJ2-5	TGTGCCAGCAGCTCCGGAGTTGAAGAGACCCAGTACTTC	CASSSGVEETQYF
once	TRBV5-4	TRBD2	TRBJ2-1	TGTGCCAGCAGCTTGCTCCCACGACTAGCGGGAATCCTACCTAACGATGAGCAGTTCTTC	CASSLLPRLAGILPNDEQFF
NA	TRBV5-5	NA	TRBJ1-1	TGTGCCAGCAGCTTGGTCTACGGGACTGAAGCTTTCTTT	CASSLVYGTEAFF